The rows below give T cell receptor beta chains drawn from one sample of a study of HIV-infected patients and healthy controls. TCRdb redid the calling of the 5' RACE reads with MiXCR, one entry per CDR3 protein. The table records more than 15,000 distinct CDR3 sequences, about 9% of them present only once. The specimen was blood. All receptors come from an adult in good health. CDR3s include the opening cysteine and the closing phenylalanine or tryptophan. Each record gives: D gene, CDR3 length, V gene, J gene, clone size, CDR3 protein, CDR3 DNA. A D gene is named only where the DNA matches it firmly. Clone sizes are given selectively: once, few, many, or a class where the clone is expanded.

>NA|12|TRBV25-1|TRBJ1-5|NA
CASSELSGPQHF
TGTGCCAGCAGTGAACTCTCAGGGCCCCAGCATTTT
>TRBD2|13|TRBV11-2|TRBJ2-7|few
CASSPTGGNEQYF
TGTGCCAGCAGCCCCACGGGGGGAAACGAGCAGTACTTC
>TRBD1|15|TRBV28|TRBJ2-3|many
CASSFDRGYTDTQYF
TGTGCCAGCAGTTTTGACAGGGGGTACACAGATACGCAGTATTTT
>NA|17|TRBV6-6|TRBJ2-1|many
CASSGLPRGTVGNEQFF
TGTGCCAGCTCAGGACTACCGCGAGGGACAGTGGGGAATGAGCAGTTCTTC
>NA|13|TRBV5-6|TRBJ1-5|many
CASSQGFGQPQHF
TGTGCCAGCAGTCAGGGGTTTGGCCAGCCCCAGCATTTT
>NA|15|TRBV20-1|TRBJ2-5|medium-sized
CSARRVVQYQETQYF
TGCAGTGCTAGACGGGTGGTCCAGTACCAAGAGACCCAGTACTTC
>TRBD2|16|TRBV14|TRBJ2-7|medium-sized
CASSQGWLAGEYEQYF
TGTGCCAGCAGCCAAGGGTGGCTAGCGGGAGAGTACGAGCAGTACTTC
>TRBD2|15|TRBV28|TRBJ2-3|few
CASSLGDSGRGTQYF
TGTGCCAGCAGTTTAGGGGATAGCGGGAGAGGCACGCAGTATTTT
>NA|12|TRBV20-1|TRBJ1-4|medium-sized
CSASGPNEKLFF
TGCAGTGCTAGCGGACCTAATGAAAAACTGTTTTTT
>NA|16|TRBV28|TRBJ2-3|NA
CASSQGGAGGVDTQYF
TGTGCCAGCAGTCAAGGCGGGGCCGGCGGCGTAGATACGCAGTATTTT
>NA|13|TRBV18|TRBJ1-2|many
CASSPEANYGYTF
TGTGCCAGCTCACCCGAAGCTAACTATGGCTACACCTTC
>NA|16|TRBV29-1|TRBJ2-3|medium-sized
CSVEDLGRGGTDTQYF
TGCAGCGTTGAAGATCTGGGCCGTGGCGGCACAGATACGCAGTATTTT
>NA|15|TRBV7-2|TRBJ2-7|many
CASSLALQGQREQYF
TGTGCCAGCAGCTTAGCGCTACAGGGCCAAAGGGAGCAGTACTTC
>TRBD1|16|TRBV3-1|TRBJ2-1|many
CASSQLPGQWHNEQFF
TGTGCCAGCAGCCAACTACCGGGACAGTGGCACAATGAGCAGTTCTTC
>NA|13|TRBV20-1|TRBJ1-1|many
CSARVRPGPAAFF
TGCAGTGCTAGAGTTCGCCCTGGTCCGGCGGCTTTCTTT
>NA|14|TRBV6-1|TRBJ2-7|many
CASSIDEFPYEQYF
TGTGCCAGCAGTATTGATGAATTCCCCTACGAGCAGTACTTC
>NA|11|TRBV20-1|TRBJ2-1|many
CSATMATEQFF
TGCAGTGCTACGATGGCGACCGAGCAGTTCTTC